This T cell receptor (beta chain) was recovered during a study of cytomegalovirus exposure and HLA in healthy donors. A multiplex PCR was run with 60 Vbeta primers and 13 Jbeta primers. The method was immunoSEQ multiplex PCR; TCRdb's version includes in-frame clones alone and lacks a portion of them. The sample holds around 140,000 clones; roughly 78% are singletons and the top ten take roughly 2.9%. A word on this clone: Its target is not known.

Study outcomes and limitations: Associated with HLA alleles at 0.05 false discovery rate in a later analysis were about 17,000 TCR beta sequences. Rare TCR sequences predominated, though certain public TCRs were found in many donors. The investigators catalogued 160 or so TCR beta chains as cytomegalovirus-associated.

Germline trimming cut 1 base from V and 11 bases from J; bases unmatched to any gene: 18. Germline CDR1 MNHEY, CDR2 SMNVEV (reference sequence). CDR3 length: 17 residues. V usage is TRBV27 and J usage is TRBJ2-5; 8 bases match TRBD2. The TCR sequence derives from a female donor in good health and CMV-seronegative. Specimen: PBMCs. The CDR3: CASSLLGTRQTPGEQYF. DNA of the CDR3: TGTGCCAGCAGTTTATTAGGGACTAGGCAAACGCCAGGAGAGCAGTACTTC.